The source of this T cell receptor (beta chain) is a study of CXCR3-negative and CXCR3-positive naive CD8 T cells. Study-wide results and limits: The study found more hydrophobic TRB CDR3s in CXCR3-positive naive cells than in CXCR3-negative naive cells. Whereas both naive subsets had comparably high diversity, memory CD8+ cells had much lower diversity.

TRB cDNA was prepared as libraries by UMI-labeled 5' RACE. Using the 5' RACE reads, TCRdb records one entry per CDR3 protein without DNA. The sample table includes 7,000 to 8,500 distinct CDR3 sequences. This clonotype is identified as medium-sized from frequency. Antigen unknown. The CDR3 length is 15 residues. Germline V gives CDR1 MDHEN, CDR2 SYDVKM. This clonotype was sampled from a human donor in good health. Some clones in this sample may be carry-over from other donors' samples. Sequenced material: naive CXCR3+ CD8+ T cells from blood. As for subset: CD45RO-CCR7+CD27+CD95- naive CD8+ T cells expressing CXCR3 (TNR3+). J is TRBJ2-7 and V is TRBV28; there is no DNA to check the TCRdb D call of TRBD2. The CDR3 is CASSSPRVGTYEQYF.